This T cell receptor (beta chain) appears in the sequencing data of a study of blood T cell repertoires in COVID-19. Study details: Both acute and convalescent COVID-19 samples were obtained from the United States, Italy and Spain. From T cells, B-cell-depleted T cells, or PBMCs came the material, which was cDNA or gDNA.

CDR1 LNHDA and CDR2 SQIVND come from the germline V gene (reference sequence). The CDR3 extends over 18 amino acids. V lost 7 bases to trimming and J lost 0 bases; unmatched junction nucleotides: 11. Per the authors' pipeline: Amplification from reference gene primers served as the basis for estimated nucleated cell counts. Profiling relied on immunoSEQ multiplex PCR, and the TCRdb table lists in-frame clones only, not all of them. The V and J calls and clone size were taken over from that table, and D and trimming were inferred from the DNA. Among 250,000 to 300,000 clones, around 80% were seen once, and the ten largest hold around 6%.

J is TRBJ1-5 and V is TRBV19; 11 positions match TRBD1. What was sequenced was peripheral blood. The clonotype originates from a man older than 75 with acute or convalescent COVID-19. The CDR3 here is CASNTGTGGLNSNQPQHF. DNA for the CDR3: TGTGCCAGTAACACCGGGACAGGGGGACTAAATAGCAATCAGCCCCAGCATTTT.